These T cell receptor beta chains were read from a single sample in a study of T cell repertoires in cytomegalovirus infection. TCRdb used MiXCR to reprocess the reads, holding one entry per CDR3 protein. Here the sample spans hundreds of thousands of distinct CDR3 sequences, 17% being singletons. Sequencing was carried out using PBMCs. Receptors originate from a human donor in good health (CMV status not recorded). Some clones in this sample may be carry-over from other donors' samples. CDR3s include the opening cysteine and the closing phenylalanine or tryptophan. The D gene is left open where the match is weak. Clone size is not always given. Where it is, it says once, few, many or a class for expanded clones.

j_call cdr3_length v_call clone_size d_call cdr3_nt cdr3_aa
TRBJ2-7 15 TRBV4-1 NA TRBD2 TGCGCCAGCAGCCCGGGGGGGGGCGCCTCCTACGAGCAGTACTTC CASSPGGGASYEQYF
TRBJ1-2 14 TRBV6-2/TRBV6-3 few NA TGTGCCAGCAGTTACTCGAGAGGGATCTATGGCTACACCTTC CASSYSRGIYGYTF
TRBJ1-4 12 TRBV12-3/TRBV12-4 NA NA TGTGCCAGCAGCACCTGGGGGGACATGCTGTTTTTT CASSTWGDMLFF
TRBJ1-5 14 TRBV20-1 few TRBD1 TGCAGTGCAAACGACAGGGCTGGCTCTCAGCCCCAGCATTTT CSANDRAGSQPQHF
TRBJ2-2 19 TRBV6-5 NA TRBD2 TGTGCCAGCAGCTCCGGACTAGCGGGGGGGGGGGGTCACACCGGGGAGCTGTTTTTT CASSSGLAGGGGHTGELFF
TRBJ2-7 15 TRBV7-3 many NA TGTGCCAGCAGCTTAATGCTCGGGCCCCCCGGGGAGCAGTACTTC CASSLMLGPPGEQYF
TRBJ1-6 12 TRBV12-3/TRBV12-4 NA NA TGTGCCACCCACGGGCCCGAGTCACCCCTCCACTTT CATHGPESPLHF
TRBJ1-2 15 TRBV7-2 many TRBD1 TGTGCCAGCAGCTTAGTGGATACAGGGGCCTATGGCTACACCTTC CASSLVDTGAYGYTF
TRBJ1-5 11 TRBV4-2 NA NA TGTGCCAGCAGCTCCGGGGGGCCCCAGCATTTT CASSSGGPQHF
TRBJ1-3 14 TRBV12-3/TRBV12-4 NA NA TGTGCCAGCAGTTTCCGGCAGGCTGGAAACACCATATATTTT CASSFRQAGNTIYF
TRBJ2-7 17 TRBV7-2 few NA TGTGCCAGCAGCTTAGGGGGGGGGACAGGTTTGGGATACGAGCAGTACTTC CASSLGGGTGLGYEQYF
TRBJ1-1 15 TRBV7-9 many NA TGTGCCATTGAAAAGTGGGGGGAGCTGAACACTGAAGCTTTCTTT CAIEKWGELNTEAFF
TRBJ2-5 14 TRBV2 NA TRBD2 TGTGCCAGCAGGAAAGGGGACGGGGGGAAGACCCAGTACTTC CASRKGDGGKTQYF
TRBJ1-1 15 TRBV7-2 many NA TGTGCCAGCGGGCCGGGGGTCAGGAGGAACACTGAAGCTTTCTTT CASGPGVRRNTEAFF
TRBJ1-1 15 TRBV6-6 many NA TGTGCCAGCAGTTACTCGATTGAGGGGAACACTGAAGCTTTCTTT CASSYSIEGNTEAFF
TRBJ2-1 16 TRBV4-1 many NA TGCGCCAGCAGCCAAGACCTAGGGACCAGGGGAAATGAGCAGTTCTTC CASSQDLGTRGNEQFF
TRBJ2-7 15 TRBV5-5 many TRBD1 TGTGCCAGCAGCCGGACCACGGGACAGACCTACGAGCAGTACTTC CASSRTTGQTYEQYF
TRBJ2-1 14 TRBV18 NA TRBD1 TGTGCCAGCTCATCGTGGACAGGACACAATGAGCAGTTCTTC CASSSWTGHNEQFF
TRBJ1-1 15 TRBV12-3/TRBV12-4 few NA TGTGCCAGCAGTTCCCTCGGGAGGGGTAACACTGAAGCTTTCTTT CASSSLGRGNTEAFF
TRBJ2-7 18 TRBV5-1 few TRBD2 TGCGCCAGCAGCTTGGCCCCAGCAGCTAGCGGGGGAGGATACGAGCAGTACTTC CASSLAPAASGGGYEQYF
TRBJ1-2 12 TRBV28 NA NA TGTGCCAGCAGTTTAGAGGAGATCGGCTACACCTTC CASSLEEIGYTF
TRBJ1-4 14 TRBV28 many NA TGTGCCAGCAGATCTCCTGCAACTAATGAAAAACTGTTTTTT CASRSPATNEKLFF
TRBJ1-4 15 TRBV14 NA NA TGTGCCAGCAGCCAGAACGCGGGGATCGGTGAAAAACTGTTTTTT CASSQNAGIGEKLFF
TRBJ1-1 14 TRBV28 few NA TGTGCCAGCAGTTTATATAGCCGTAGGACTGAAGCTTTCTTT CASSLYSRRTEAFF
TRBJ2-4 15 TRBV27 few NA TGTGCCAGCAGTTTAAGTTTAGACGGTAGAACCATTCAGTACTTC CASSLSLDGRTIQYF
TRBJ2-1 15 TRBV7-9 few NA TGTGCCAGCAGCTCATCCGGCCACGGGGCCAATGAGCAGTTCTTC CASSSSGHGANEQFF
TRBJ2-7 21 TRBV4-2 NA TRBD2 TGTGCCAGCAGCCCGGCCGAGAGACTGAGACTAGCGGGGGTATTACTCTACGAGCAGTACTTC CASSPAERLRLAGVLLYEQYF
TRBJ2-3 13 TRBV7-2 many NA TGTGCCAGCAGCTACAGGGTGACAGATACGCAGTATTTT CASSYRVTDTQYF
TRBJ2-5 13 TRBV28 few NA TGTGCCAGCAGTCCCGAATACCAAGAGACCCAGTACTTC CASSPEYQETQYF